This TCR beta chain was retrieved from a study of T-cell memory formation after mild COVID-19. Study conclusions and caveats: Some responding clones appeared in pre-infection memory, suggesting cross-reactive memory joined.

Germline lookup yields CDR1 SGDLS and CDR2 YYNGEE. The CDR3 runs to 15 residues. With 5 bases clipped from V and 3 bases from J, the junction kept 7 bases outside the gene matches. Libraries for TCRalpha and TCRbeta carried sample barcodes and unique molecular identifiers via 5'RACE. Via MiXCR, TCRdb re-called the 5' RACE reads, giving one row per CDR3 protein. The table records under 150,000 distinct CDR3 sequences, 15% to 20% of them present only once. Notes on this clonotype: Its antigen is still unknown.

Sequenced material: PBMCs or a T cell subset sorted from them (not recorded which). V usage is TRBV9 and J usage is TRBJ2-1; 8 bases map to TRBD2. The sequence was collected from an adult woman who had mild COVID-19 (a few samples of this study predate the infection). Cell type and time point are not known. CDR3 amino acids: CASSAGTRSYNEQFF. The CDR3 DNA sequence: TGTGCCAGCAGTGCCGGGACTAGGAGCTACAATGAGCAGTTCTTC.